The T cell receptor (beta chain) described here comes from a study of OX40 agonist ivuxolimab in advanced cancers. Study background: Hepatocellular carcinoma, melanoma, renal cell or head and neck cancer was diagnosed in the dose-escalation patients. Prior anti-PD-1, anti-PD-L1 or anti-CTLA-4 therapy was allowed; around 40% had some. Study conclusions and caveats: With doses of 0.1-3.0 mg/kg, partial responders showed among the lowest clonal expansion.

V was pared by 4 bases and J by 1 base, with 14 bases between. Germline CDR1 reads SGHAT; CDR2 reads FQNNGV. This CDR3 region has 15 residues. A note on this clone: Antigen specificity is unknown.

The data were produced by immunoSEQ multiplex PCR, yet TCRdb's version contains in-frame clones alone and is incomplete. The sample has roughly 15,000 clones; around 90% are singletons. The chain employs TRBV11-2 and TRBJ2-7; D possibly corresponds to TRBD2 (6 bases). The input for sequencing was CD4+ or CD8+ T cells sorted from blood, taken in a trial of the OX40 agonist ivuxolimab. This clonotype was sampled from an adult with an advanced solid tumor such as melanoma, head and neck, liver or kidney cancer. CDR3 sequence: CASSWGSGSSYEQYF. Written as DNA, the CDR3 is TGTGCCAGCAGCTGGGGAAGCGGGTCATCCTACGAGCAGTACTTC.